A selection of T cell receptor beta chains follows, all from one sample in a study of cytomegalovirus exposure and HLA in healthy donors. Some clones are missing from TCRdb's copy, which holds only in-frame ones; the method was immunoSEQ multiplex PCR. The sample has about 150,000 clones; roughly 80% are singletons. The sample consisted of PBMCs. The receptors stem from a middle-aged woman in good health and CMV-seropositive. Each CDR3 is given with its conserved first and last residue. A D gene is named only where the DNA matches it firmly. Expanded clones are given a class, and other clones once, few, many or no size at all.

D	V	J	size	DNA	CDR3
.	TRBV6-1	TRBJ1-2	.	TGTGCCAGCAGTGACGGGAGGGGTAACTATGGCTACACCTTC	CASSDGRGNYGYTF
TRBD2	TRBV28	TRBJ2-7	few	TGTGCCAGCAACACACCTAGCGGGGCTTTATACGAGCAGTACTTC	CASNTPSGALYEQYF
.	TRBV13	TRBJ1-2	.	TGTGCCAGCAGCGCAAGTCTTGACTGGTCTAACTATGGCTACACCTTC	CASSASLDWSNYGYTF
.	TRBV7-3	TRBJ2-3	.	TGTGCCAGCAGCTTAAAAGAGGGAGGATCAGATACGCAGTATTTT	CASSLKEGGSDTQYF
TRBD1	TRBV15	TRBJ1-4	.	TGTGCCACCAGCAGAGGAGTGGACAGGGGGACGGGAAAACTGTTTTTT	CATSRGVDRGTGKLFF
TRBD1	TRBV30	TRBJ1-2	.	TGTGCCTGGAGCCGGACGACAGGGGGCGCGGGGGGCTACACCTTC	CAWSRTTGGAGGYTF
.	TRBV4-1	TRBJ2-7	few	TGCGCCAGCAGCCAAGATTCAGGGACCTACGAGCAGTACTTC	CASSQDSGTYEQYF
.	TRBV7-2	TRBJ2-3	.	TGTGCCAGCAGCTCCCGATGGGCGGGGGCCACAGATACGCAGTATTTT	CASSSRWAGATDTQYF
TRBD2	TRBV7-2	TRBJ2-1	.	TGTGCCAGCAGCTTAGCGGCCGGGACTAGGCGGGATGAGCAGTTCTTC	CASSLAAGTRRDEQFF
.	TRBV6-1	TRBJ2-3	.	TGTGCCAGCAGTGAGTCAAGCACAGATACGCAGTATTTT	CASSESSTDTQYF
.	TRBV30	TRBJ2-7	.	TGTGCCTGGAGCGACATTCAGGGCGAGCAGTACTTC	CAWSDIQGEQYF
TRBD2	TRBV28	TRBJ2-1	.	TGTGCCAGCAGCAAGGTGAAGACTAGCGACGCGTACAATGAGCAGTTCTTC	CASSKVKTSDAYNEQFF
TRBD1	TRBV7-2	TRBJ1-2	.	TGTGCCAGCAGCCCTTTGACAGGGGGAGGGAACTATGGCTACACCTTC	CASSPLTGGGNYGYTF
TRBD1	TRBV11-2	TRBJ1-2	.	TGTGCCAGCAGCTTAGTTCAGGCACAGGGGGCCTCTAACTATGGCTACACCTTC	CASSLVQAQGASNYGYTF
TRBD1	TRBV2	TRBJ2-5	few	TGTGCCAGCAGCGAGAGACAGGGACCGTGGACCCAGTACTTC	CASSERQGPWTQYF
TRBD1	TRBV7-9	TRBJ2-7	.	TGTGCCAGCAGCTTGGGGACAGGGCGGGACGAGCAGTACTTC	CASSLGTGRDEQYF
.	TRBV5-1	TRBJ1-1	.	TGCGCCAGCAGCCCATTGATTCGGACTGAAGCTTTCTTT	CASSPLIRTEAFF
TRBD1	TRBV6-1	TRBJ2-2	.	TGTGCCAGCAGTGAGTCCGGGACAGCCGCCGGGGAGCTGTTTTTT	CASSESGTAAGELFF
TRBD2	TRBV19	TRBJ2-1	.	TGTGCCAGTATTGACCCTGGGGGTAGCGGGGGCTACAATGAGCAGTTCTTC	CASIDPGGSGGYNEQFF
.	TRBV25-1	TRBJ2-2	.	TGTGCCAGCTCCCTAGGCGGGCAGATAAACACCGGGGAGCTGTTTTTT	CASSLGGQINTGELFF
.	TRBV6-1	TRBJ2-7	.	TGTGCCAGCAGTGCAAACAGGGCAATTTCCTACGAGCAGTACTTC	CASSANRAISYEQYF
.	TRBV25-1	TRBJ2-7	.	TGTGCCAGCAGGGTTAGCGGAGGTGAGCAGTACTTC	CASRVSGGEQYF
.	TRBV5-1	TRBJ1-1	.	TGCGCCAGCAGTCCGCGGGGGGGGTACACTGAAGCTTTCTTT	CASSPRGGYTEAFF
TRBD2	TRBV7-2	TRBJ2-1	.	TGTGCCAGCAGCGCATATAGCGGGAGGGTCAATGAGCAGTTCTTC	CASSAYSGRVNEQFF
TRBD2	TRBV28	TRBJ2-7	.	TGTGCCAGCAGTTTCCCCGCGGGGGGTCCTTTTTACGAGCAGTACTTC	CASSFPAGGPFYEQYF
.	TRBV5-1	TRBJ2-3	few	TGCGCCAGCAGGGCCAGGGGTGCAGATACGCAGTATTTT	CASRARGADTQYF
.	TRBV19	TRBJ1-5	.	TGTGCCAGTAGTATAGATCGCGTTAGCAATCAGCCCCAGCATTTT	CASSIDRVSNQPQHF
.	TRBV28	TRBJ2-1	.	TGTGCCAGCAGTTCGTCGAGTACCTCCTACAATGAGCAGTTCTTC	CASSSSSTSYNEQFF
.	TRBV9	TRBJ2-4	.	TGTGCCAGCAGCGTGGGCGGGACCAAAAACATTCAGTACTTC	CASSVGGTKNIQYF
.	TRBV6-6	TRBJ2-5	.	TGTGCCAGCAGTTACTACCCCCAGCAAGAGACCCAGTACTTC	CASSYYPQQETQYF
TRBD2	TRBV28	TRBJ2-1	few	TGTGCCAGCAGCCTCCTCCTAGCGGGGGCCCCAAATGAGCAGTTCTTC	CASSLLLAGAPNEQFF
TRBD1	TRBV7-9	TRBJ1-2	.	TGTGCCAGCAGCTCAGAGGGGGCAGCTAACTATGGCTACACCTTC	CASSSEGAANYGYTF
.	TRBV27	TRBJ1-2	.	TGTGCCCCCAGGGCCGTGGATGGCTACACCTTC	CAPRAVDGYTF
.	TRBV7-9	TRBJ2-2	once	TGTGCCAGCAGCGGGCGGGACGCCGGGGCCGGGGAGCTGTTTTTT	CASSGRDAGAGELFF
.	TRBV29-1	TRBJ2-3	few	TGCAGCGTTGTTTTTGCGACAGATACGCAGTATTTT	CSVVFATDTQYF
TRBD1	TRBV2	TRBJ1-5	.	TGTGCCAGCAGTGGTGCGGGGACAGGGGGAAATCAGCCCCAGCATTTT	CASSGAGTGGNQPQHF
.	TRBV19	TRBJ2-3	once	TGTGCCAGTAGTATAGTAGGCGGTAGCACAGATACGCAGTATTTT	CASSIVGGSTDTQYF
TRBD2	TRBV5-1	TRBJ2-7	.	TGCGCCAGCAGCTCGGGACTAGCGGGAGCCCTTAACGAGCAGTACTTC	CASSSGLAGALNEQYF
.	TRBV9	TRBJ2-7	.	TGTGCCAGCAGCGTAGAAACGGTGTCCTACGAGCAGTACTTC	CASSVETVSYEQYF
TRBD1	TRBV7-9	TRBJ2-7	.	TGTGCCAGCACCCGGACAGGAACCTCCTACGAGCAGTACTTC	CASTRTGTSYEQYF
.	TRBV5-1	TRBJ1-1	.	TGCGCCAGCAGCTTGAACATAGGGGCCCCTGAAGCTTTCTTT	CASSLNIGAPEAFF